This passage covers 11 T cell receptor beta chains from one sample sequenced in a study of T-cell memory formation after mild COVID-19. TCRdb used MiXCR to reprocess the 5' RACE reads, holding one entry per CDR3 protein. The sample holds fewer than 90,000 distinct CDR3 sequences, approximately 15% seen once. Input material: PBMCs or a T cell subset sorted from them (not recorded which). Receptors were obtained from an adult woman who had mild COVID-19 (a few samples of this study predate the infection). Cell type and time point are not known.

In DNA, the CDR3 is TGTGCCAGCAGCTTAGGGGACAGGGTGTTAGGCGAGCAGTACTTC. Translation: CASSLGDRVLGEQYF. The V gene is TRBV7-6, the J gene TRBJ2-7; 9 bases fit TRBD1. The CDR3 has 15 residues. Germline CDR1 and CDR2: SGHVS and FNYEAQ. The V gene end was trimmed by 1 base and the J gene end by 6 bases; junction bases not matched to a gene: 7.

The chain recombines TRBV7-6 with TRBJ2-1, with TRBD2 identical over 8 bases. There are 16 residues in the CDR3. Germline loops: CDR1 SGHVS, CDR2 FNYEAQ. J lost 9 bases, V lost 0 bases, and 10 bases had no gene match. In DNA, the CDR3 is TGTGCCAGCAGCTTAGCCGCCGGGAGGGCCCAGGGTGAGCAGTTCTTC. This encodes CASSLAAGRAQGEQFF.

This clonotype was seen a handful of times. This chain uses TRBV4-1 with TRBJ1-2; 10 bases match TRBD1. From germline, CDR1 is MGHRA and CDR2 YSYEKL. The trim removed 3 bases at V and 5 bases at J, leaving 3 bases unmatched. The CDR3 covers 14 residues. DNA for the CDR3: TGCGCCAGCAGCCAGGAGGACAGGGGGTATGGCTACACCTTC. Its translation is CASSQEDRGYGYTF.

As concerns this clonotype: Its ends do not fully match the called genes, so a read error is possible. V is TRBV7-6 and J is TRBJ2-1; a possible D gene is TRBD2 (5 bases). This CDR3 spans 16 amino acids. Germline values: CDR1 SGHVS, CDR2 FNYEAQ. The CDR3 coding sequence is TGTGCCAGCAGCCTAGCCGCGCGAGCGATCAACAATGAGCAGTTCTTC. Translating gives CASSLAARAINNEQFF.

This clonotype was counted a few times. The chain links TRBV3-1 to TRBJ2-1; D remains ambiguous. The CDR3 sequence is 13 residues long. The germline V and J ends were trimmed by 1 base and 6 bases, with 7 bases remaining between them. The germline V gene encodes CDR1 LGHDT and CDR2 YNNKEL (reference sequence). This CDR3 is CASSQGLSNEQFF. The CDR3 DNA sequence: TGTGCCAGCAGCCAAGGACTCAGCAATGAGCAGTTCTTC.

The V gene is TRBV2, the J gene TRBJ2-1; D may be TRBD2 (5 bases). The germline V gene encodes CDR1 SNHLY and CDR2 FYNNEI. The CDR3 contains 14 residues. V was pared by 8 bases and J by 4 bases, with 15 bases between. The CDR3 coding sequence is TGTGCCAGCCTGGGAGTGGAAGCTTACAATGAGCAGTTCTTC. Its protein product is CASLGVEAYNEQFF.

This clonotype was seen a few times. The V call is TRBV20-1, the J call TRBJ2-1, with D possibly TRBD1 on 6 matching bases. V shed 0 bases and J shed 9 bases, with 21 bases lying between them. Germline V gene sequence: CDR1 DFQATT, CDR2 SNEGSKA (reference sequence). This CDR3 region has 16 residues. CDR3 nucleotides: TGCAGTGCTAGAGAAACAGGGCTAGGCGCATGGGGTGAGCAGTTCTTC. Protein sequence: CSARETGLGAWGEQFF.

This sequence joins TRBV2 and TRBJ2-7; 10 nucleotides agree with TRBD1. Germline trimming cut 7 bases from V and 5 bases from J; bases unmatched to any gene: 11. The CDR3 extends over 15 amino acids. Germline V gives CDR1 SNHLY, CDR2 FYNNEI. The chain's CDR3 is CASTDVGTGVHEQYF. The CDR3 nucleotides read TGTGCCAGCACCGATGTGGGGACAGGGGTCCACGAGCAGTACTTC.

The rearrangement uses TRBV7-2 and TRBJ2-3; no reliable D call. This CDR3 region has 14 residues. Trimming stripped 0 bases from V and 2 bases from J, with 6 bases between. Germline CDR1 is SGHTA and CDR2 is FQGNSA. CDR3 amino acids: CASSLAVVTDTQYF. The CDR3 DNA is TGTGCCAGCAGCTTAGCGGTGGTCACAGATACGCAGTATTTT.

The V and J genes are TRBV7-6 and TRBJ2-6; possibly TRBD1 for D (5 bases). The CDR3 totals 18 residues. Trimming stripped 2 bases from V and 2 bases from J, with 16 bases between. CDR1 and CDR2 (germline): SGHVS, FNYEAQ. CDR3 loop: CASSLYRSFLAGANVLTF. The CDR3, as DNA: TGTGCCAGCAGCTTATACAGGTCATTCCTGGCTGGGGCCAACGTCCTGACTTTC.

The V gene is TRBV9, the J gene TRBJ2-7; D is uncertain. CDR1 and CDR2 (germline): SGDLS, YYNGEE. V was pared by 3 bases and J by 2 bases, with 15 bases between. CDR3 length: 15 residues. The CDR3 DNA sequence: TGTGCCAGCAGCGCCTTTGGGGAAGGGACCTACGAGCAGTACTTC. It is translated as CASSAFGEGTYEQYF.